This T cell receptor beta chain stems from a study of T cells in Graves' hyperthyroidism and ophthalmopathy. CDR1 SQVTM and CDR2 ANQGSEA come from the germline V gene. The CDR3 covers 14 residues. V lost 2 bases to trimming and J lost 4 bases; unmatched junction nucleotides: 6. The source material, RNA transcripts, was used to amplify TCR beta CDR3 regions. Carried out on the TCR CDR3, a first-round RT-PCR used the HTBI primer set. TCRdb re-derived calls from the multiplex PCR reads in MiXCR, one entry per CDR3 protein. The sample holds around 33,000 distinct CDR3 sequences; less than 50% are singletons and the top ten take approximately 6.2%.

V and J are TRBV29-1 and TRBJ2-5; 8 bases line up with TRBD2. Material for sequencing was blood. The receptor's source is a woman aged 50 to 60 with Graves' hyperthyroidism that later progressed to Graves' ophthalmopathy. The CDR3: CSVERSGLGETQYF. In DNA, the CDR3 is TGCAGCGTTGAAAGGTCGGGACTAGGAGAGACCCAGTACTTC. The variable domain in full, completed from reference TRBV29-1 and TRBJ2-5, reads SAVISQKPSRDICQRGTSLTIQCQVDSQVTMMFWYRQQPGQSLTLIATANQGSEATYESGFVIDKFPISRPNLTFSTLTVSNMSPEDSSIYLCSVERSGLGETQYFGPGTRLLVL.